This TCR beta chain was recorded in a study of T cell changes during pregnancy in multiple sclerosis. The CDR3 sequence is 12 residues long. Trimming shortened V by 5 bases and J by 7 bases, and 9 bases separated the two germline ends. Germline assignment: CDR1 MDHEN and CDR2 SYDVKM. Produced via immunoSEQ multiplex PCR; TCRdb's table is partial and in-frame only. The table has under 60,000 clones, roughly 94% seen once. This specimen was CD4+ T cells from peripheral blood mononuclear cells, taken in the third trimester of pregnancy. The chain couples TRBV28 to TRBJ1-5, with D perhaps TRBD1 (5 bases). This receptor was taken from a female donor with multiple sclerosis, enrolled in a pregnancy study. CDR3 DNA: TGTGCCAGCAGTCTCCCAGGGCAGCCCCAGCATTTT. Translation: CASSLPGQPQHF. The full variable domain, with the rest looked up from reference TRBV28 and TRBJ1-5, is DVKVTQSSRYLVKRTGEKVFLECVQDMDHENMFWYRQDPGLGLRLIYFSYDVKMKEKGDIPEGYSVSREKKERFSLILESASTNQTSMYLCASSLPGQPQHFGDGTRLSIL.